This TCR beta chain was identified during a study of OX40 agonist ivuxolimab in advanced cancers. Broadly, across the study: The costimulatory receptor OX40 (CD134) was targeted by ivuxolimab, a fully human IgG2 agonistic monoclonal antibody. Intravenous ivuxolimab was administered to patients every 2 weeks at six dose levels: 0.01, 0.1, 0.3, 1.5, 3 and 10 mg/kg. Of the roughly 51 dose-escalation patients, hepatocellular carcinoma was present in about 20, melanoma in approximately 15, renal cell carcinoma in 9 and head and neck cancer in 9. In the dose-escalation cohort, roughly four fifths of patients were male, and the mean age was approximately 60 years, with a range of about 23 to 90. Patients were allowed to have had prior anti-PD-1, anti-PD-L1 or anti-CTLA-4 therapy, and around two fifths of the dose-escalation patients had been treated with checkpoint inhibitors. Partial responses occurred in three dose-escalation patients, of whom one had hepatocellular carcinoma and two had cutaneous melanoma. The point of sequencing TCRbeta in the periphery was to test whether ivuxolimab changed TCR sequence diversity and drove clonal T-cell expansion. The monotherapy dose-escalation portion (N ≈ 55 patients) of the phase I ivuxolimab trial is reported in the paper. General findings and caveats noted by the study authors: Low levels of normalized T-cell clonal expansion were also seen in some patients who did not respond. After ivuxolimab, more expanded clones were found on average in CD8+ T cells than in CD4+ T cells. In partial responders in the 0.1-3.0 mg/kg groups, normalized peripheral clonal expansion was found to be among the lowest, especially among CD8+ T cells. The antigen specificity of the clonally expanded peripheral T cells was not determined. At doses of 0.1 to 3.0 mg/kg, clonal expansion of both CD4+ and CD8+ T cells in blood was seen between baseline and week 6.

CDR1 is given as SEHNR and CDR2 as FQNEAQ, both from the germline V gene (reference sequence). The CDR3 numbers 12 residues from cysteine through phenylalanine. CDR3 DNA is the only sequence kept; it has 36 bases, read in frame from the first base. The germline ends are 4 bases apart after V is trimmed by 7 bases and J by 0 bases. Patients with a history of autoimmune disease or receiving systemic immunosuppression were excluded from the trial. In every dose cohort, peripheral blood was drawn for TCR sequencing at baseline, cycle 4 day 1, and cycle 7 day 1. The samples were taken from a phase I, first-in-human, multicenter, open-label dose-escalation trial of ivuxolimab. The trial enrolled adults with locally advanced or metastatic head and neck squamous cell, hepatocellular, melanoma or renal cell carcinoma. Before TCR sequencing, CD4+ T cells and CD8+ T cells from peripheral blood were sorted into separate populations.

Judged by its sample share, this clone qualifies as medium-sized (0.01 to 0.1%). Its specific antigen is unknown. Base qualities are missing; no much larger clone stands one base away. Genomic DNA was isolated from the sorted cells so that the TCRbeta CDR3 region could be sequenced. TCRbeta CDR3 regions were sequenced using the immunoSEQ Assay. TCRdb took over this immuneACCESS table, retaining in-frame rearrangements with V and J assigned. Such tables are incomplete; in checked studies, under half of the missing clones stem from an unresolved V gene, and the remainder is unexplained. For this sample the table gives roughly 40,000 clones, of which roughly nine tenths were detected only once. Of the sample, around 29% is held by the ten largest clones.

Recombination connected TRBV7-9 to TRBJ1-5; no D segment can be confidently identified. Sample: CD4+ or CD8+ T cells sorted from blood, taken in a trial of the OX40 agonist ivuxolimab. The clonotype originates from an adult with an advanced solid tumor such as melanoma, head and neck, liver or kidney cancer. The sequenced DNA is TGTGCCAGCACCTATAGCAATCAGCCCCAGCATTTT. Translated, this is CASTYSNQPQHF.